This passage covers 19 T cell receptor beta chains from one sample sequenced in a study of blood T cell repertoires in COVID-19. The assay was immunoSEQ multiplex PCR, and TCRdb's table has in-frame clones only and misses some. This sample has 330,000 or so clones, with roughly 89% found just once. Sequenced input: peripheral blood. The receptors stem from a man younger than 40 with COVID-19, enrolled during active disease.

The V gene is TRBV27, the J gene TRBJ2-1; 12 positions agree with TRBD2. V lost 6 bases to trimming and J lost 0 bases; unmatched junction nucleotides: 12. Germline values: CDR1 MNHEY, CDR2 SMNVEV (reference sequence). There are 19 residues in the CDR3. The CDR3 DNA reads TGTGCCAGCAGCCCCAGGGGTCTAGCGGGAGGGTTCTCCTACAATGAGCAGTTCTTC. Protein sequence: CASSPRGLAGGFSYNEQFF.

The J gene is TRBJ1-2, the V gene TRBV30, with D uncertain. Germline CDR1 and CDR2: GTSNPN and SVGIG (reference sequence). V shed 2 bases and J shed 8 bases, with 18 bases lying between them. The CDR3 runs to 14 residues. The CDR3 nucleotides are TGTGCCTGGAGTCCCCGTTCTGCCACTAGGGGCTACACCTTC. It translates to CAWSPRSATRGYTF.

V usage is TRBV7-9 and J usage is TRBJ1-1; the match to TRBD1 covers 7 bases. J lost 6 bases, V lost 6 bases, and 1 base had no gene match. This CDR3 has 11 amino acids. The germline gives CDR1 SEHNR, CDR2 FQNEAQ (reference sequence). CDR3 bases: TGTGCCAGCAGGACAGGGCCTGAAGCTTTCTTT. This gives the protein CASRTGPEAFF.

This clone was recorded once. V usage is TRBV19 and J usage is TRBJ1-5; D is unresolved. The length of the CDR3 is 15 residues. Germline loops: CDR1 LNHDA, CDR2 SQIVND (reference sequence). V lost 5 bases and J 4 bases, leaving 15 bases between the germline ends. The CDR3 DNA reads TGTGCCAGTAGTCACCAACCTCCGGGAAATCAGCCCCAGCATTTT. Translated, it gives CASSHQPPGNQPQHF.

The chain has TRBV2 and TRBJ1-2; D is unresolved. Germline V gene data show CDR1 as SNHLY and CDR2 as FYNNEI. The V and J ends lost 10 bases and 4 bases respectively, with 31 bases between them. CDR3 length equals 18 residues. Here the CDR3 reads CANDPGGDATSKLYGYTF. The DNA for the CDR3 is TGTGCCAACGACCCCGGCGGAGATGCCACATCGAAACTCTATGGCTACACCTTC.

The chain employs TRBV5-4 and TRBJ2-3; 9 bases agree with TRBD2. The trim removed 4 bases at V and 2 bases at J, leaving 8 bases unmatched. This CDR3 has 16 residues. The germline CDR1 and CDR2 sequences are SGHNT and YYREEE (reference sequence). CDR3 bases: TGTGCCAGCAGCCACCGCCTAGCGGGGTCCACAGATACGCAGTATTTT. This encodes CASSHRLAGSTDTQYF.

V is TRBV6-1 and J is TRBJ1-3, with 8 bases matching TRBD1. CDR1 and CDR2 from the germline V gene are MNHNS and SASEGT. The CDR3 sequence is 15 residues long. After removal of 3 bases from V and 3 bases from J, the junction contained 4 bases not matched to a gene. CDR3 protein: CASSDGQGSGNTIYF. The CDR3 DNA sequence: TGTGCCAGCAGTGATGGACAGGGAAGTGGAAACACCATATATTTT.

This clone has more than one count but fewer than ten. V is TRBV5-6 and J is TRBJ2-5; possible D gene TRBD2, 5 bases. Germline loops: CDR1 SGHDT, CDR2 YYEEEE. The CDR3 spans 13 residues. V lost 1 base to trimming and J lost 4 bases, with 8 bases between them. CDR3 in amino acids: CASSLPGRETQYF. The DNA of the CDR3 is TGTGCCAGCAGCTTGCCGGGGAGAGAGACCCAGTACTTC.

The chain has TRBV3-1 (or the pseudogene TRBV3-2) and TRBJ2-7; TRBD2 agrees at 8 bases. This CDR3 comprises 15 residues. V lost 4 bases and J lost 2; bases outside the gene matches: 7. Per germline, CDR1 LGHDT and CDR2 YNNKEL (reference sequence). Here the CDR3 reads CASSPLAGGTYEQYF. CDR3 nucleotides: TGTGCCAGCAGCCCCTTGGCGGGAGGCACCTACGAGCAGTACTTC.

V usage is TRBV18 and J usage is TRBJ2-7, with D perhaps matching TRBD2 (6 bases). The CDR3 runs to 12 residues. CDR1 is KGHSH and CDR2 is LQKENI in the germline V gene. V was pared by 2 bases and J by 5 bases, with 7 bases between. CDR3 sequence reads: CASSPRRDEQYF. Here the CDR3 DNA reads TGTGCCAGCTCACCAAGGAGGGACGAGCAGTACTTC.

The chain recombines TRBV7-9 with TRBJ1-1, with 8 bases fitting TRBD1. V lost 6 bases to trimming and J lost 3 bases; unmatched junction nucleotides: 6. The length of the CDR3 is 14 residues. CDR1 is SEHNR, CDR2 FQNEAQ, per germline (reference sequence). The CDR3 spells CASSLTGGHTEAFF. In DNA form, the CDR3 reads TGTGCCAGCAGTTTAACAGGGGGACACACTGAAGCTTTCTTT. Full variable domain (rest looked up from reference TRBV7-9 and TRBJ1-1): DTGVSQNPRHKITKRGQNVTFRCDPISEHNRLYWYRQTLGQGPEFLTYFQNEAQLEKSRLLSDRFSAERPKGSFSTLEIQRTEQGDSAMYLCASSLTGGHTEAFFGQGTRLTVV.

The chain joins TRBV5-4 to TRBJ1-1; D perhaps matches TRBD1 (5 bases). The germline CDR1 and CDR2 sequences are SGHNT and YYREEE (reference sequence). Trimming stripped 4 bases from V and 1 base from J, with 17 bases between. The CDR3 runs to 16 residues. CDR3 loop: CASSAFKGPSNTEAFF. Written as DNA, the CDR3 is TGTGCCAGCAGCGCATTCAAGGGGCCATCGAACACTGAAGCTTTCTTT.

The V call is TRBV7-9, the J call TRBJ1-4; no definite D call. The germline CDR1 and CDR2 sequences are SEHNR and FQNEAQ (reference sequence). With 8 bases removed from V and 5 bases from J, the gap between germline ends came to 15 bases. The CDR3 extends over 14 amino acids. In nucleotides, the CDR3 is TGTGCCAGCGCTGGCGGGCAGTCAAATGAAAAACTGTTTTTT. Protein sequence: CASAGGQSNEKLFF. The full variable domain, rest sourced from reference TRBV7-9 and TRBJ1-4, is DTGVSQNPRHKITKRGQNVTFRCDPISEHNRLYWYRQTLGQGPEFLTYFQNEAQLEKSRLLSDRFSAERPKGSFSTLEIQRTEQGDSAMYLCASAGGQSNEKLFFGSGTQLSVL.

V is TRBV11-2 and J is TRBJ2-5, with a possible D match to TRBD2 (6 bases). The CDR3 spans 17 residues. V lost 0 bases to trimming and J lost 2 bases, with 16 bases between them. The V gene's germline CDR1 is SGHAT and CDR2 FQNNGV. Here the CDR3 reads CASSLDIEQAGQETQYF. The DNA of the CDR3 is TGTGCCAGCAGCTTAGATATTGAACAGGCGGGACAAGAGACCCAGTACTTC.

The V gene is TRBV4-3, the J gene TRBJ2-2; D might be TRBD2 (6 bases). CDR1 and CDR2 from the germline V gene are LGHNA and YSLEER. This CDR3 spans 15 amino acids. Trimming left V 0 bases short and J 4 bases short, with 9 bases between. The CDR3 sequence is CASSQDWRGTGELFF. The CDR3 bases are TGCGCCAGCAGCCAAGACTGGAGGGGCACCGGGGAGCTGTTTTTT.

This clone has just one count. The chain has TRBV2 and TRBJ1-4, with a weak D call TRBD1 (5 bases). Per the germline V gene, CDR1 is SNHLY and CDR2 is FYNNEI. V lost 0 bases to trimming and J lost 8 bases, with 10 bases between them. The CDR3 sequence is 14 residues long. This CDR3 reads CASSEARVGEKLFF. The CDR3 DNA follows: TGTGCCAGCAGTGAAGCCAGGGTGGGGGAAAAACTGTTTTTT.

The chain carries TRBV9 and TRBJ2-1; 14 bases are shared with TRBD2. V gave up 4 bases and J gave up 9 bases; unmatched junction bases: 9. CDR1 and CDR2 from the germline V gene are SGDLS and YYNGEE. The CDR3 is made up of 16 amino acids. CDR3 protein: CASSSRLAGGPFEQFF. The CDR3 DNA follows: TGTGCCAGCAGCTCCCGACTAGCGGGAGGGCCCTTTGAGCAGTTCTTC.

CDR3 sequence (DNA): TGCAGTGCTAGTAGCGTCTACGAGCAGTACTTC. Amino acids: CSASSVYEQYF. The V call is TRBV20-1, the J call TRBJ2-7; the D gene is possibly TRBD2 (5 bases). CDR1 and CDR2 (germline): DFQATT, SNEGSKA (reference sequence). The V end was cut by 3 bases, the J end by 3 bases, with 6 bases between. This CDR3 is 11 amino acids long.

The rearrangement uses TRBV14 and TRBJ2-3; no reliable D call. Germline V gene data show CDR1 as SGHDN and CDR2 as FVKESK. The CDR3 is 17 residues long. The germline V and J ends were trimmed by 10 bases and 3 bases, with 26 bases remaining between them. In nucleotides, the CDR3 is TGTGCCAACTACCTATCGTTGGGTCGGCAGCTTACAGATACGCAGTATTTT. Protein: CANYLSLGRQLTDTQYF.